This TCR beta chain emerged from a study of post-analysis software for immune sequencing data. Broader study findings: Roughly five TRBV segments, including TRBV5-6, TRBV5-1 and TRBV20-1, were more frequent in patients than controls.

Prepared TCR beta cDNA libraries contained unique molecular identifiers. TCRdb fed the PCR reads into MiXCR, producing one record per CDR3 protein. The repertoire includes 180,000 or so distinct CDR3 sequences, over 25% of them detected once, and 3% to 4% sits in the top ten. Comment on this clonotype: Its matching antigen is unknown.

The V and J ends lost 1 base and 3 bases, in that order; junction bases with no gene match: 11. The CDR3 spans 16 residues. Germline CDR1 is DFQATT and CDR2 is SNEGSKA (reference sequence). Specimen: blood. The TCR comes from a girl under 18 with multiple sclerosis. The genes are TRBV20-1 and TRBJ1-1; 7 nucleotides match TRBD1. The CDR3 region is CSARAPVQGEDTEAFF. The CDR3 nucleotides are TGCAGTGCTAGAGCCCCTGTTCAGGGGGAGGACACTGAAGCTTTCTTT.